These T cell receptor beta chains were read from a single sample in a study of blood T cell repertoires in COVID-19. Sequenced by immunoSEQ multiplex PCR; TCRdb stores in-frame clones only, minus some. The table has approximately 140,000 clones, around four fifths seen once; the top ten hold around 3.2%. Sequencing was performed on PBMCs or T cells enriched from blood (not recorded which). Receptor source: a woman aged 50 to 60 with acute COVID-19. The CDR3 runs from the conserved cysteine through the conserved F or W. The order of the fields is V gene, J gene, D gene, clone size, CDR3 DNA, CDR3 protein. The D gene is left open where the match is weak. Clone size appears in some rows only: once, few, many, or a class for an expanded clone.

TRBV2,TRBJ1-6,NA,NA,TGTGCCAGCAGTGAAGACAGGGCGCCCCATGATCCCCTCCACTTT,CASSEDRAPHDPLHF
TRBV29-1,TRBJ2-1,NA,NA,TGCAGCGTCGCTGAGGGGGGGTTCCCAAGTTCCGGTGAGCAGTTCTTC,CSVAEGGFPSSGEQFF
TRBV11-3,TRBJ1-1,NA,few,TGTGCCAGCAACCCCGGGGAACTCTCGAACACTGAAGCTTTCTTT,CASNPGELSNTEAFF
TRBV6-6,TRBJ2-2,TRBD2,NA,TGTGCCAGCAGCCCCGGGGGGGTGGCCACCGGGGAGCTGTTTTTT,CASSPGGVATGELFF
TRBV18,TRBJ2-2,TRBD1,NA,TGTGCCAGCTCACCTAATCACGCCGGGACAGGGGACACCGGGGAGCTGTTTTTT,CASSPNHAGTGDTGELFF
TRBV14,TRBJ2-5,NA,NA,TGTGCCAGCAGCCAAGTCGGCGGATCTGCCCAGTACTTC,CASSQVGGSAQYF
TRBV7-3,TRBJ2-3,NA,NA,TGTGCCAGCAGCTTCCGTACTAGCACAGATACGCAGTATTTT,CASSFRTSTDTQYF
TRBV11-3,TRBJ2-1,NA,NA,TGTGCCAGCAGCCGAGGACGAACTAGAGAAGAATGGGAGCAGTTCTTC,CASSRGRTREEWEQFF
TRBV11-3,TRBJ2-7,NA,NA,TGTGCCAGCAGCTTAGGATTCGAGTTCGAGCAGTACTTC,CASSLGFEFEQYF
TRBV4-3,TRBJ2-7,TRBD2,NA,TGCGCCAGCAGCCAGAACGGAGCTAGCGGATTCTACGAGCAGTACTTC,CASSQNGASGFYEQYF
TRBV4-2,TRBJ2-1,TRBD2,NA,TGTGCCAGCACCTACCCGGGGGGACCCTACAATGAGCAGTTCTTC,CASTYPGGPYNEQFF
TRBV30,TRBJ2-5,NA,once,TGTGCCTGGAGGCGTCAAGAGACCCAGTACTTC,CAWRRQETQYF
TRBV7-3,TRBJ2-1,TRBD1,NA,TGTGCCAGCAGCCATAGGACAGGGGCTTACAATGAGCAGTTCTTC,CASSHRTGAYNEQFF
TRBV4-1,TRBJ2-3,TRBD2,NA,TGCGCCAGCAGCCATGCGGAGGGACTAGCGGGAGTGGGGGGACCCACAGATACGCAGTATTTT,CASSHAEGLAGVGGPTDTQYF
TRBV29-1,TRBJ1-1,NA,NA,TGCAGCGCTCGGGGTCCCGGTGAAGCTTTCTTT,CSARGPGEAFF
TRBV19,TRBJ2-5,TRBD2,once,TGTGCCAGTGGGGGGGTTCGGGAGACCCAGTACTTC,CASGGVRETQYF
TRBV7-9,TRBJ2-5,TRBD2,NA,TGTGCCAGCAGCCCAGCGGGGGGGCAAGAGACCCAGTACTTC,CASSPAGGQETQYF
TRBV30,TRBJ2-3,TRBD2,NA,TGTGCCTGGGCCTCCGGGACTAGCGGTGGGGATACGCAGTATTTT,CAWASGTSGGDTQYF
TRBV4-1,TRBJ2-2,NA,NA,TGCGCCAGCAGTCAAGACCAGAACACCGGGGAGCTGTTTTTT,CASSQDQNTGELFF
TRBV18,TRBJ1-3,TRBD1,NA,TGTGCCAGCTCTCAGGGACAGTCAAGAAACACCATATATTTT,CASSQGQSRNTIYF
TRBV27,TRBJ2-7,NA,NA,TGTGCCAGCAGTAGAACGGGACTCCTGAAGGGGAACGAGCAGTACTTC,CASSRTGLLKGNEQYF
TRBV7-9,TRBJ2-2,TRBD1,NA,TGTGCCAGCAGCTTAGCGGCCCCGGGACAGCCGAACACCGGGGAGCTGTTTTTT,CASSLAAPGQPNTGELFF
TRBV7-8,TRBJ2-3,TRBD1,NA,TGTGCCAGCAGCGTACGACAGGGACGCACAGATACGCAGTATTTT,CASSVRQGRTDTQYF
TRBV7-8,TRBJ1-5,TRBD1,NA,TGTGCCAGCAGCTTAGAGGTGGGGGCAGGGGGGCGCCAGCCCCAGCATTTT,CASSLEVGAGGRQPQHF
TRBV5-4,TRBJ1-4,NA,few,TGTGCCCCTAAAGGAAAATCGGGGGAAAAACTGTTTTTT,CAPKGKSGEKLFF
TRBV2,TRBJ2-5,TRBD2,NA,TGTGCCAGCAGTTCAACTCTAGCGGCGGGTGTGAAGACCCAGTACTTC,CASSSTLAAGVKTQYF
TRBV12-2,TRBJ1-5,NA,NA,TGTGCAAGTCGCTTAGGAGGGCGGCCCTTTGGCAATCAGCCCCAGCATTTT,CASRLGGRPFGNQPQHF
TRBV9,TRBJ1-4,TRBD1,NA,TGTGCCAGCAGCGTAGATACAGGGGATGGGAAACTGTTTTTT,CASSVDTGDGKLFF
TRBV18,TRBJ2-6,NA,NA,TGTGCCAGCTCACCGCGACAAAGCTCTGGGGCCAACGTCCTGACTTTC,CASSPRQSSGANVLTF
TRBV5-5,TRBJ1-6,TRBD1,few,TGTGCCAGCAGCCCAATGGACAGGAGGGTCCACGCTTCACCCCTCCACTTT,CASSPMDRRVHASPLHF
TRBV19,TRBJ2-7,NA,NA,TGTGCCAGTAGTACCCACCAGGGCCTGACGAACTACGAGCAGTACTTC,CASSTHQGLTNYEQYF
TRBV11-3,TRBJ1-3,NA,NA,TGTGCCAGCAGCTTAGCCCAAGCCTATACTGGTGGAAACACCATATATTTT,CASSLAQAYTGGNTIYF
TRBV28,TRBJ1-4,NA,NA,TGTGCCAGCAGTTCCTCGGGGGGGACTAATGAAAAACTGTTTTTT,CASSSSGGTNEKLFF
TRBV9,TRBJ2-2,NA,few,TGTGCCAGCAGCGTAGGATCAAGCGCGAACACCGGGGAGCTGTTTTTT,CASSVGSSANTGELFF
TRBV5-4,TRBJ1-2,NA,NA,TGTGCCAGCAGCCCCGACGGGAGCTATGGCTACACCTTC,CASSPDGSYGYTF
TRBV6-5,TRBJ1-1,NA,NA,TGTGCCAGCAGACCTCAAACACAGAGGAACACTGAAGCTTTCTTT,CASRPQTQRNTEAFF
TRBV5-1,TRBJ1-1,TRBD1,NA,TGCGCCAGCAGCTTGGGCCAACAGGGGGCTACCGCTGAAGCTTTCTTT,CASSLGQQGATAEAFF
TRBV6-2/TRBV6-3,TRBJ2-7,TRBD2,NA,TGTGCCAGCAGTTACGACAGGGTAGCGGGAGGAGCCTACGAGCAGTACTTC,CASSYDRVAGGAYEQYF
TRBV28,TRBJ1-1,NA,NA,TGTGCCAGCAGTTCCCCCGGGACACTGAACACTGAAGCTTTCTTT,CASSSPGTLNTEAFF
TRBV14,TRBJ2-7,TRBD2,NA,TGTGCCAGCAGCCCAAGGACAGGGACTAGCGGGCGGTACGAGCAGTACTTC,CASSPRTGTSGRYEQYF